This T cell receptor beta chain is drawn from a study of blood T cells in healthy people across ages. Using a J-beta primer mix together with a sample-barcoded 5' primer, a second PCR was run for about 7 to 12 cycles. Using its own MiXCR run on the 5' RACE reads, TCRdb lists one record per CDR3 protein. This sample has hundreds of thousands of distinct CDR3 sequences, with 55% to 70% found just once. About 9.9 milliliters of peripheral blood were drawn from each donor. General observations from the study: Per million T cells, the diversity of TCR beta decreased roughly linearly as age advanced.

The sample holds a few counts of this clonotype. The antigen remains unidentified. The junction differs from germline at one of its ends, possibly a read error. The CDR3 has 14 residues. The chain is built from TRBV12-3 or TRBV12-4 and TRBJ2-3; 8 bases match TRBD2. The origin of this receptor is a man younger than 45 in good health. What was sequenced was blood. The chain's CDR3 is CASSVGGGGDMQYF. Here the CDR3 DNA reads TGTGCCAGCAGTGTCGGGGGGGGAGGAGATATGCAGTATTTT.